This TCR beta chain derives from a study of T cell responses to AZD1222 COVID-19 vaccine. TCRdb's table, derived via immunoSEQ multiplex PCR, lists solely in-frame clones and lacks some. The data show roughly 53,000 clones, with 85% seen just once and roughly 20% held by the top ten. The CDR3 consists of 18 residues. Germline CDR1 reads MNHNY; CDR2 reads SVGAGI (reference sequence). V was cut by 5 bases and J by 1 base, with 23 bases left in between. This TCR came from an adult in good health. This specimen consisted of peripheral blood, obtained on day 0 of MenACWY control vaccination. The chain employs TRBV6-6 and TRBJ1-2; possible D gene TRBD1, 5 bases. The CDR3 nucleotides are TGTGCCAGCAGTCCTCTTAGACAGACTCCAGGACTTAACTATGGCTACACCTTC. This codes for CASSPLRQTPGLNYGYTF.